This is a list of T cell receptor beta chains from one sample in a study of preoperative IRX-2 immunotherapy in early breast cancer. Sequenced by immunoSEQ multiplex PCR; TCRdb stores in-frame clones only, minus some. Of about 98,000 clones listed, roughly 85% were seen once; the top ten hold about 2.1%. The specimen comprised tumor tissue, sampled after IRX-2 immunotherapy. The receptors originated from a human donor with breast cancer. Both conserved end residues are part of each CDR3. Each record gives: J gene, clone size, V gene, D gene, CDR3 DNA, CDR3 protein. A D gene is named only where the DNA matches it firmly. Clone size, where shown, is once, few, many, or a class for clones that have expanded.

TRBJ2-1 | . | TRBV6-8 | . | TGTGCCAGCAGTTACGATGGGGGAAGCTCCTACAATGAGCAGTTCTTC | CASSYDGGSSYNEQFF
TRBJ2-6 | . | TRBV7-7 | . | TGTGCCAGCAGCTCACGACAGAGAAGAGCTGGGGCCAACGTCCTGACTTTC | CASSSRQRRAGANVLTF
TRBJ1-1 | . | TRBV7-8 | . | TGTGCCAGCAGCCCCTCGGGTTTATCAAGACCGAACACTGAAGCTTTCTTT | CASSPSGLSRPNTEAFF
TRBJ1-5 | . | TRBV15 | TRBD1 | TGTGCCACCCTCGACAGGGGCCAGGGCAATCAGCCCCAGCATTTT | CATLDRGQGNQPQHF
TRBJ1-3 | . | TRBV6-8 | . | TGTGCCAGCAGCCCGATCACAGGGAGTGGAAACACCATATATTTT | CASSPITGSGNTIYF
TRBJ2-3 | once | TRBV7-6 | . | TGTGCCAGCAGCTTAGCTAGCGGCAACACAGATACGCAGTATTTT | CASSLASGNTDTQYF
TRBJ2-7 | . | TRBV10-3 | . | TGTGCCATCAGTGAGTCTGAAGGATCCGAGCAGTACTTC | CAISESEGSEQYF
TRBJ2-5 | few | TRBV11-3 | . | TGTGCCAGCAGCTTGCCGCCCCCCCAAGAGACCCAGTACTTC | CASSLPPPQETQYF
TRBJ2-3 | . | TRBV28 | TRBD1 | TGTGCCAGCAGTTCACAGGGGGCGATCACAGATACGCAGTATTTT | CASSSQGAITDTQYF
TRBJ1-2 | once | TRBV6-8 | . | TGTGCCACGTGGCAGTCGGGACGGATCTATGGCTACACCTTC | CATWQSGRIYGYTF
TRBJ2-6 | . | TRBV23-1 | . | TGCGCCAGCAGCTCAGATGCCTCTGGGGCCAACGTCCTGACTTTC | CASSSDASGANVLTF
TRBJ2-3 | . | TRBV5-1 | . | TGCGCCAGCAGCTGGGACGGACTTTTCACAGATACGCAGTATTTT | CASSWDGLFTDTQYF
TRBJ2-1 | . | TRBV18 | . | TGTGCCAGCTCACCTGGCCGTTCTGGGGAGCAGTTCTTC | CASSPGRSGEQFF
TRBJ1-5 | . | TRBV28 | TRBD1 | TGTGCCAGCAGTCCTACAGGGGGAGATCAGCCCCAGCATTTT | CASSPTGGDQPQHF
TRBJ1-2 | . | TRBV5-1 | TRBD1 | TGCGCCAGCAGCGCCTACACGACAGGGGTCTATGGCTACACCTTC | CASSAYTTGVYGYTF
TRBJ2-2 | . | TRBV7-6 | . | TGTGCCAGCAGCTTAGGAGCCTCTAACACCGGGGAGCTGTTTTTT | CASSLGASNTGELFF
TRBJ2-5 | few | TRBV19 | . | TGTGCCAGTAAGGGGTACGGCCCACAAGAGACCCAGTACTTC | CASKGYGPQETQYF
TRBJ1-2 | . | TRBV30 | . | TGTGCCTGGAGGCCGGCCGGGTCTTTAAGTGGCTACACCTTC | CAWRPAGSLSGYTF
TRBJ1-3 | . | TRBV11-3 | . | TGTGCCAGCAGCCCCACAGGGTCGGGCTCTGGAAACACCATATATTTT | CASSPTGSGSGNTIYF
TRBJ2-5 | . | TRBV28 | . | TGTGCCAACCGAGACACCTTACCCCAAGAGACCCAGTACTTC | CANRDTLPQETQYF
TRBJ2-3 | few | TRBV28 | TRBD1 | TGTGCCAGCAGTTCCCCCGGGGACAGGGGAACAGATACGCAGTATTTT | CASSSPGDRGTDTQYF
TRBJ1-3 | . | TRBV6-8 | TRBD1 | TGTGCCAGCAGTGATCAGGGACAGCAAGCCAGAAACACCATATATTTT | CASSDQGQQARNTIYF
TRBJ1-2 | . | TRBV7-6 | . | TGTGCCAGCAGCTTGGCATTGGCCCGGAGGGATGGCTACACCTTC | CASSLALARRDGYTF
TRBJ2-6 | . | TRBV19 | . | TGTGCCAGTAGTCGAGTGGTGGCGACCGGGCGCGTGGAGCCCAACGTCCTGACTTTC | CASSRVVATGRVEPNVLTF